The source of this TCR beta chain is a study of lymphopenia after photon versus proton radiotherapy. Findings of the study overall: Post-nadir diversity loss with photons came from oligoclonal expansion, particularly CD8+ Temra cells. Authors raise, but do not show, better survival with proton therapy. Larger post-nadir TCR diversity loss correlated inversely with survival in deceased patients. Relative stability marked proton patients; photon patients lost diversity and naive cells.

Measured with immunoSEQ multiplex PCR; TCRdb has only the in-frame clones, and not every one. The sample records fewer than 40,000 clones, 94% being singletons. As to this clone: The antigen is not known.

Trimming took 8 bases from V and 7 from J, leaving 13 bases between them. Germline loops: CDR1 SGHRS, CDR2 YFSETQ. The length of the CDR3 is 13 residues. The chain employs TRBV5-1 and TRBJ1-6, with D tentatively TRBD1 (5 bases). The sample consisted of peripheral blood, taken from a patient treated with photon-based radiotherapy. This clonotype was obtained from a woman in her forties or fifties with cholangiocarcinoma. The CDR3 DNA reads as TGCGCCAGTGGGGACTCCTTCAATTCACCCCTCCACTTT. This codes for CASGDSFNSPLHF.